The TCR beta chain under discussion was sequenced for a study of blood T cell repertoires in COVID-19. Study summary: There were acute and convalescent COVID-19 samples, and they came from the United States, Italy and Spain. PBMCs, B-cell-depleted T cells, or T cells provided the cDNA or gDNA that made up the material.

The CDR3 loop spans 14 amino acids. Per germline, CDR1 KGHDR and CDR2 SFDVKD. Trimming took 4 bases from V and 5 from J, leaving 10 bases between them. Seattle participants joined during active infection and were tracked over time. As originally analysed: Reference gene primer amplification yielded estimated nucleated cell counts. Here immunoSEQ multiplex PCR was the method, and the copy in TCRdb shows in-frame clones only, minus some. The V and J calls and clone size come from that table; D and trimming were worked out from the DNA. The table has about 170,000 clones, around 86% seen once. The chain combines TRBV24-1 with TRBJ2-2; TRBD1 might be the D (5 bases). The source of this sequence is a woman aged 80 or over with COVID-19, enrolled during active disease. The sequenced material came from peripheral blood. CDR3 sequence (DNA): TGTGCCACCAGTGACTCTGACAGAACCGGGGAGCTGTTTTTT. Amino acids: CATSDSDRTGELFF.